The entry below describes one T cell receptor beta chain. V lost 3 bases and J lost 8, with 7 bases in between. Germline CDR1 reads DFQATT; CDR2 reads SNEGSKA (reference sequence). This CDR3 comprises 10 residues. These data originate in a study of blood T cell repertoires in COVID-19. Whole-study context: Italy, Spain and the United States were the sources of the convalescent and acute COVID-19 samples. Nucleic acid was either cDNA or gDNA, and it came from T cells, B-cell-depleted T cells, or PBMCs.

Adults between roughly 18 and 89 years of age took part from 20 to 25 US areas. Sequencing used immunoSEQ multiplex PCR; TCRdb keeps in-frame clones, though not all of them. The table includes over 200,000 clones, 70% to 90% detected once. The origin of this receptor is a man aged 30-40 years who had recovered from COVID-19. The chain recombines TRBV20-1 with TRBJ1-2; D remains unclear. The sequenced sample was PBMCs or T cells enriched from blood (not recorded which). CDR3 nucleotide sequence: TGCAGTGCTAGTGGAGGGGGCTACACCTTC. Its translation is CSASGGGYTF.